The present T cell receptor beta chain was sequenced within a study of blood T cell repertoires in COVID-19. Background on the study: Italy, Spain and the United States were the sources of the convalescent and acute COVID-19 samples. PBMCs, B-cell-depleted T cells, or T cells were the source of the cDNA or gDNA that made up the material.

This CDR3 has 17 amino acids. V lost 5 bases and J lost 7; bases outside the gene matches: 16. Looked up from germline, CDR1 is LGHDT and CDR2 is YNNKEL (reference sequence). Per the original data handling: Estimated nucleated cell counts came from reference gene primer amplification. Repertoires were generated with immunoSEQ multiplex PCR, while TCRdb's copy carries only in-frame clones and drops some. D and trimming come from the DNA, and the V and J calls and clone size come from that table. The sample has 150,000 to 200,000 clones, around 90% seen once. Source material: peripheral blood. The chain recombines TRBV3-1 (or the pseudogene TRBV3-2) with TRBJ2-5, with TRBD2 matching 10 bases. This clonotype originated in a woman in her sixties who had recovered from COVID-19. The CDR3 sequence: CASSYPGLAVHQGTQYF. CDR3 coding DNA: TGTGCCAGCAGCTACCCCGGACTAGCGGTCCACCAGGGGACCCAGTACTTC.